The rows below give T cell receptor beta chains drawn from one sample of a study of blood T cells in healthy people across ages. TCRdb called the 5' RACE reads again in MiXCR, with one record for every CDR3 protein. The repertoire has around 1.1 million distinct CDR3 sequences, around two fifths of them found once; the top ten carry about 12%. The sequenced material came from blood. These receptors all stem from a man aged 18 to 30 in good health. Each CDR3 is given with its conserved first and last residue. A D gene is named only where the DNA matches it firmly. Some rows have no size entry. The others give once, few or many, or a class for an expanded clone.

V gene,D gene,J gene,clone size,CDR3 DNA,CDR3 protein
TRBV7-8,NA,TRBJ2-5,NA,TGTGCCAGCAGCTTAGCGTGGCAAGAGACCCAGTACTTC,CASSLAWQETQYF
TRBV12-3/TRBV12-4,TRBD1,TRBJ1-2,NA,TGTGCCAGCAGCGACCCCGGGACAGGGTACTATGGCTACACCTTC,CASSDPGTGYYGYTF
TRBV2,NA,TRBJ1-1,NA,TGTGCCAGCAGGAGGGACGGGCTCATTGATGAAGCTTTCTTT,CASRRDGLIDEAFF
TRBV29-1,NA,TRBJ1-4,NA,TGCAGCGTACGGACCCTGGGGGCTGAAAAACTGTTTTTT,CSVRTLGAEKLFF
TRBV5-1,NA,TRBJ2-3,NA,TGCGCCGGCAGCCGGGAATTGGGGATTGGCACAGATACGCAGTATTTT,CAGSRELGIGTDTQYF
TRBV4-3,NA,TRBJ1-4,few,TGCGCCAGCAGCCAAGAAGTGGGAATCGGGGAAAAACTGTTTTTT,CASSQEVGIGEKLFF
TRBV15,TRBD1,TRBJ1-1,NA,TGTGCCACCAGCAGAGCCTGGGACAGTGAAGCTTTCTTT,CATSRAWDSEAFF
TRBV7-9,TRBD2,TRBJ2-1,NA,TGTGCCAGCTACCAGTCGGGGGGCTCCTACAATGAGCAGTTCTTC,CASYQSGGSYNEQFF
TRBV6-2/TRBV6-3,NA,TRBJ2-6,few,TGTGCCAGCATGGGGGTCCACTCTGGGGCCAACGTCCTGACTTTC,CASMGVHSGANVLTF
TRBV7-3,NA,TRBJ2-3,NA,TGTGCCAGCAGCCTCCGGGACCCCCCAGATACGCAGTATTTT,CASSLRDPPDTQYF
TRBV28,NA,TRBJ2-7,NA,TGTGCCAGCAGTTTAAGGGGGGGCGTAGATGAGCAGTACTTC,CASSLRGGVDEQYF
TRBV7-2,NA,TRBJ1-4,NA,TGTGCCAGCAGTAGCAATACTAATGGAAAACTGTTTTTT,CASSSNTNGKLFF
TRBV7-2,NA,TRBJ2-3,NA,TGTGCCAGCAGCTTAATCTGGGAAGTCGGGACAGATACGCAGTATTTT,CASSLIWEVGTDTQYF
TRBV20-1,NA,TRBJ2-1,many,TGCAGTGGCGGGGAGTACAATGAGCAGTTCTTC,CSGGEYNEQFF
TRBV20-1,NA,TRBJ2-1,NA,TGCAGTGCTGGACCCTCGCGCGGGACGGACAATGAGCAGTTCTTC,CSAGPSRGTDNEQFF
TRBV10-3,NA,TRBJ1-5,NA,TGTGCCATCAGTGAGTCCTGGGGTAACAATCAGCCCCAGCATTTT,CAISESWGNNQPQHF
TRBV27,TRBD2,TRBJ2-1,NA,TGTGCCAGCAGCTCGGGACTAGTGGGGGACAATGAGCAGTTCTTC,CASSSGLVGDNEQFF
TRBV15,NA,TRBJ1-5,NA,TGTGCCACCAGCAGAGATTCAGGGACGGGGCAGCCCCAGCATTTT,CATSRDSGTGQPQHF
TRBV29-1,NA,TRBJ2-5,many,TGCAGCGTTTCAGGGTGGGAGACCCAGTACTTC,CSVSGWETQYF
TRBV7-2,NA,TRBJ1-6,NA,TGTGCCAGCAGCTACAGGGCGTTTCAGGGTTCACCCCTCCACTTT,CASSYRAFQGSPLHF
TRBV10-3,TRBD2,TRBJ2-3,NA,TGTGCCATCAGTGAGTCCCGGACTAGCAGCACAGATACGCAGTATTTT,CAISESRTSSTDTQYF
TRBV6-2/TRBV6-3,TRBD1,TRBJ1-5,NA,TGTGCCAGCAGTTACGGAGACAGGGTATCTCAGCCCCAGCATTTT,CASSYGDRVSQPQHF
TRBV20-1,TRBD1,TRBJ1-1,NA,TGCAGTGCTAGAGACCGGACAGGGTACACTGAAGCTTTCTTT,CSARDRTGYTEAFF
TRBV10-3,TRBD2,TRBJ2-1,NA,TGTGCCATCAGACCGCCCGGGAGGTCCTACAATGAGCAGTTCTTC,CAIRPPGRSYNEQFF
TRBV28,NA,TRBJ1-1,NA,TGTGCCAGCAGTTTCGGAGGAACCCGGGGCGCTTTCTTT,CASSFGGTRGAFF
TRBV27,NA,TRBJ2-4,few,TGTGCCAGCAGGGATAGCGGCATTCAGTACTTC,CASRDSGIQYF
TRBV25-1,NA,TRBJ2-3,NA,TGTGCCAGCAGTGAATTGCGCCCCAGACAGGGCACAGATACGCAGTATTTT,CASSELRPRQGTDTQYF
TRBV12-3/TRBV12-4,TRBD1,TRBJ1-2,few,TGTGCCAGCAGTTCCCATGACAGGGCAATGTATGGCTACACCTTC,CASSSHDRAMYGYTF
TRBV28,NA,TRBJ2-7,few,TGTGCCAGCAGTTTACTTAGGGGGGCTAACGAGCAGTACTTC,CASSLLRGANEQYF
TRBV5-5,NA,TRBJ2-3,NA,TGTGCCAGCAGCTCCCTCCACCTCACAGATACGCAGTATTTT,CASSSLHLTDTQYF
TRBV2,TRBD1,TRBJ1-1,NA,TGTGCCACCGAAAGTTGGGACAGTGAAGCTTTCTTT,CATESWDSEAFF
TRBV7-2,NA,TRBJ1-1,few,TGTGCCAGCAGCTTAGAGGTGGCGGTTAAGAACACTGAAGCTTTCTTT,CASSLEVAVKNTEAFF
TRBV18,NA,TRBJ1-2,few,TGTGCCAGCTCACCACCAGGGCCCGATGGCTACACCTTC,CASSPPGPDGYTF
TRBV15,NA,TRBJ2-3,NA,TGTGCCACCAGCAGAGAGCTGGCAACTGGCACAGATACGCAGTATTTT,CATSRELATGTDTQYF
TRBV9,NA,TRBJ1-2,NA,TGTGCCAGCAGCGTAGGGCCCCAAGAAGCTAACTATGGCTACACCTTC,CASSVGPQEANYGYTF
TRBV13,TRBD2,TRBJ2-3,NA,TGTGCCAGCAGCCTCGCCCCTAGCGGGGTTAGGACAGATACGCAGTATTTT,CASSLAPSGVRTDTQYF
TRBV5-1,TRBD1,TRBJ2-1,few,TGCGCCAGCAGCTTGGACTCAGGGGGTAGAGATGAGCAGTTCTTC,CASSLDSGGRDEQFF
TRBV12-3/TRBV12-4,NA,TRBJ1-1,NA,TGTGCCAGCAGTCCCCGGGAGGGGTTCGCTGAAGCTTTCTTT,CASSPREGFAEAFF
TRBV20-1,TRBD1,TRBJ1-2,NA,TGCAGTGCTAGTTCGACAGGGCTGAGCTATGGCTACACCTTC,CSASSTGLSYGYTF
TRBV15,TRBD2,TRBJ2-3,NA,TGTGCCACCAGCAGTAGCTTCGGGGGGGGCACAGATACGCAGTATTTT,CATSSSFGGGTDTQYF
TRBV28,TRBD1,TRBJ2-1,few,TGTGCCAGCTTCGGACAGGGTCTCTACAATGAGCAGTTCTTC,CASFGQGLYNEQFF
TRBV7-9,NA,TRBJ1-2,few,TGTGCCAGCAGCTCGGACGGCACCTTC,CASSSDGTF
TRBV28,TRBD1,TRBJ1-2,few,TGTGCCAGCAGTTTACCACAGGGGCCGAGTGGCTACACCTTC,CASSLPQGPSGYTF
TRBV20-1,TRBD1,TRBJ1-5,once,TGCAGTGCTCCGCCGGGACAGGGCGTCAATCAGCCCCAGCATTTT,CSAPPGQGVNQPQHF
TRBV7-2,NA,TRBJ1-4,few,TGTGCCAGCAGCTTGGCCAGGGGATTCACTAATGAAAAACTGTTTTTT,CASSLARGFTNEKLFF
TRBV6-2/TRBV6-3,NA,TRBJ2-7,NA,TGTGCCAGCAGTCAGGAACACAATGAGCAGTACTTC,CASSQEHNEQYF
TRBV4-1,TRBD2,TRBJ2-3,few,TGCGCCAGCAGACCGGGACTAACGGGGAGTACGCAGTATTTT,CASRPGLTGSTQYF
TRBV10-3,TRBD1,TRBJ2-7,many,TGTGCCATCAGTGAGCTTACAGGGGCCGGCTCCTACGAGCAGTACTTC,CAISELTGAGSYEQYF
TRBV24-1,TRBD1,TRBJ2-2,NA,TGTGCCACCAGTGAGCCACAGGGGACCGGGGAGCTGTTTTTT,CATSEPQGTGELFF
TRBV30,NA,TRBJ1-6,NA,TGTGCCTGGATGATCGGGGGCACACCTCTCCACTTT,CAWMIGGTPLHF
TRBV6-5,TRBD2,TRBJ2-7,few,TGTGCCAGCAGTTACTCCCTTCCTAGCGGGGGATTACTCTACGAGCAGTACTTC,CASSYSLPSGGLLYEQYF
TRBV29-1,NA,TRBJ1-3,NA,TGCAGCGGTCGAGGTTCTGGAAACACCATATATTTT,CSGRGSGNTIYF
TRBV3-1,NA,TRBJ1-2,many,TGTGCCAGCAGCCAAGCCTCAGTTGGGGGCTACACCTTC,CASSQASVGGYTF
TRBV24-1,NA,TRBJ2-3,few,TGTGCCACCAGTCTCTCGGGGAGCACAGATACGCAGTATTTT,CATSLSGSTDTQYF
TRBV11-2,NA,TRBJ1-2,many,TGTGCCAGCAGCTCCACGGGCCCCTATGGCTACACCTTC,CASSSTGPYGYTF
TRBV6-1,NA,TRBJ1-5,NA,TGTGCCAGCGTGAAAAGGGCTCTTAATAGCAATCAGCCCCAGCATTTT,CASVKRALNSNQPQHF